Ten or more counts support the clone carrying this TCR beta chain. Its antigen remains unidentified. This specimen comes from a study of CD8 T cells in ankylosing spondylitis. Study-level points and caveats: Matched ankylosing spondylitis synovial fluid reportedly contained a significantly enriched population of disease-linked clones. Both synovial fluid and blood in reactive arthritis had previously been reported to carry some motif variants.

Quantitative 5'-RACE with molecular barcodes generated TCR beta libraries. TCRdb analysed the 5' RACE reads with MiXCR anew, one entry per CDR3 protein. Of some 63,000 distinct CDR3 sequences detected, roughly 6.2% appear once; the ten largest clones hold 5%. Per germline, CDR1 DFQATT and CDR2 SNEGSKA (reference sequence). With 3 bases removed from V and 2 bases from J, the gap between germline ends came to 5 bases. This CDR3 contains 11 residues. Sequencing was carried out using synovial fluid, either unsorted or a sorted T cell fraction (not recorded which). This TCR came from a male donor with ankylosing spondylitis. V is TRBV20-1 and J is TRBJ2-7; D is unresolved. This chain's CDR3 is CSASIAYEQYF. DNA of the CDR3: TGCAGTGCTAGTATAGCCTACGAGCAGTACTTC.